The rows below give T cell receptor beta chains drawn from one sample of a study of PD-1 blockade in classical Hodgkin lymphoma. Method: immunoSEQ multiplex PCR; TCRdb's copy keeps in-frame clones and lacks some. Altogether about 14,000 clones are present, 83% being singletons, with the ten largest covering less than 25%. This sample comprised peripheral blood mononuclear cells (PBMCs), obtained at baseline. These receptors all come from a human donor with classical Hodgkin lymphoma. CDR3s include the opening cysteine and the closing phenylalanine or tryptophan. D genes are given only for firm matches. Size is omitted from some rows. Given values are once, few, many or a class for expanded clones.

CSVDAGNSYEQYF	TGCAGCGTTGATGCAGGAAACTCCTACGAGCAGTACTTC	NA	NA	TRBV29-1	TRBJ2-7
CSVDLSGARETQYF	TGCAGCGTTGATCTTAGCGGGGCCAGGGAGACCCAGTACTTC	NA	TRBD2	TRBV29-1	TRBJ2-5
CASGPDTSYEQYF	TGTGCTAGTGGTCCGGACACTTCCTACGAGCAGTACTTC	NA	NA	TRBV12-5	TRBJ2-7
CASSLQRRNTEAFF	TGTGCCAGCAGCTTACAACGGCGGAACACTGAAGCTTTCTTT	NA	NA	TRBV7-2	TRBJ1-1
CASSLVSQNQETQYF	TGTGCCAGCAGCTTAGTGTCGCAGAACCAAGAGACCCAGTACTTC	NA	NA	TRBV7-2	TRBJ2-5
CASSPYGDEQYF	TGTGCCAGCTCACCTTACGGGGATGAGCAGTACTTC	medium-sized	NA	TRBV18	TRBJ2-7
CASSSVETQYF	TGTGCCAGCAGTTCGGTAGAGACCCAGTACTTC	NA	NA	TRBV28	TRBJ2-5
CASRFTDLNTEAFF	TGTGCCAGCAGATTTACCGACTTGAACACTGAAGCTTTCTTT	NA	NA	TRBV27	TRBJ1-1
CASSLGPHLNEQFF	TGTGCCAGCAGCTTAGGTCCACACTTAAATGAGCAGTTCTTC	NA	NA	TRBV7-9	TRBJ2-1
CASSLGEETQYF	TGCGCCAGCAGCTTGGGTGAAGAGACCCAGTACTTC	NA	NA	TRBV5-1	TRBJ2-5
CSVYLGTEAFF	TGCAGCGTTTATTTGGGGACTGAAGCTTTCTTT	NA	NA	TRBV29-1	TRBJ1-1
CASSFPGSRAKLFF	TGTGCCAGCAGTTTTCCCGGTAGCCGGGCAAAACTGTTTTTT	NA	NA	TRBV28	TRBJ1-4
CASRGQRDGFYEQYF	TGTGCCAGCAGGGGACAGCGTGACGGATTCTACGAGCAGTACTTC	NA	TRBD1	TRBV6-5	TRBJ2-7
CASSLRDSTEAFF	TGCGCCAGCAGTCTGAGAGACAGCACTGAAGCTTTCTTT	few	NA	TRBV5-1	TRBJ1-1
CASSQDEVRREKLFF	TGCGCCAGCAGCCAAGATGAAGTAAGGAGGGAAAAACTGTTTTTT	NA	NA	TRBV4-1	TRBJ1-4
CASSLPRDRSSYEQYF	TGTGCCAGCAGTTTGCCCCGGGACCGGAGCTCCTACGAGCAGTACTTC	NA	NA	TRBV28	TRBJ2-7
CSVEGAAKRAFF	TGCAGCGTGGAAGGGGCGGCGAAACGAGCTTTCTTT	NA	NA	TRBV29-1	TRBJ1-1
CASSPREWGYEQYF	TGTGCCAGTAGTCCCAGGGAGTGGGGCTACGAGCAGTACTTC	NA	NA	TRBV19	TRBJ2-7
CSVEGQAGTEAFF	TGCAGCGTGGAGGGACAGGCGGGGACTGAAGCTTTCTTT	NA	TRBD1	TRBV29-1	TRBJ1-1
CASSLSGYEQYF	TGCGCCAGCAGCTTGTCCGGATACGAGCAGTACTTC	NA	NA	TRBV5-1	TRBJ2-7
CASSPQGQETQYF	TGTGCCAGCAGCCCCCAAGGGCAAGAGACCCAGTACTTC	few	NA	TRBV9	TRBJ2-5
CASRTGYGYTF	TGTGCCAGCCGGACAGGCTATGGCTACACCTTC	NA	TRBD1	TRBV7-9	TRBJ1-2
CASSLQGLYYGYTF	TGTGCCAGCAGCTTACAGGGACTTTACTATGGCTACACCTTC	NA	NA	TRBV7-2	TRBJ1-2
CASRPGQGHNSPLHF	TGTGCCAGTAGGCCGGGACAGGGTCATAATTCACCCCTCCACTTT	NA	TRBD1	TRBV19	TRBJ1-6